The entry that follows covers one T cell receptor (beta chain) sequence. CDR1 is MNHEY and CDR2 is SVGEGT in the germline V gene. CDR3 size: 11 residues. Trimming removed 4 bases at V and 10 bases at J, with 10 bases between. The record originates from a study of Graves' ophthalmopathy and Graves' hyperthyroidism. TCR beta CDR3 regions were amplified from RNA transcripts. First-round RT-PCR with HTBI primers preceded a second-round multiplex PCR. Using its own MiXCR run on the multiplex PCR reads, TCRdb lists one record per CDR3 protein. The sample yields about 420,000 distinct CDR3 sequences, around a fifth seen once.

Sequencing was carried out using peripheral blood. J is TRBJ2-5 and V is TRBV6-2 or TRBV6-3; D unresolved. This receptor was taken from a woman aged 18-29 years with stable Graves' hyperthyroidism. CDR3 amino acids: CASSSHGGQYF. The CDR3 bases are TGTGCCAGCAGTTCCCACGGCGGCCAGTACTTC.